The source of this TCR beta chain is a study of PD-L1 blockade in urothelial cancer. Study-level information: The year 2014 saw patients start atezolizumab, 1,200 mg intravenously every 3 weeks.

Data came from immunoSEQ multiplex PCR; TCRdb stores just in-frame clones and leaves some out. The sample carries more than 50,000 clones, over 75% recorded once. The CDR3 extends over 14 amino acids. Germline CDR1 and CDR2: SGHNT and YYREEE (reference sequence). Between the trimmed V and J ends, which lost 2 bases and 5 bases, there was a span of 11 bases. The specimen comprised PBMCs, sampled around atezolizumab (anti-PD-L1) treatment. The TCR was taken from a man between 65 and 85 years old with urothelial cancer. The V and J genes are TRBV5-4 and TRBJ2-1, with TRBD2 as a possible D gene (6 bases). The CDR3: CASSFGGDHNEQFF. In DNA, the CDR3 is TGTGCCAGCAGCTTCGGCGGGGATCACAATGAGCAGTTCTTC.